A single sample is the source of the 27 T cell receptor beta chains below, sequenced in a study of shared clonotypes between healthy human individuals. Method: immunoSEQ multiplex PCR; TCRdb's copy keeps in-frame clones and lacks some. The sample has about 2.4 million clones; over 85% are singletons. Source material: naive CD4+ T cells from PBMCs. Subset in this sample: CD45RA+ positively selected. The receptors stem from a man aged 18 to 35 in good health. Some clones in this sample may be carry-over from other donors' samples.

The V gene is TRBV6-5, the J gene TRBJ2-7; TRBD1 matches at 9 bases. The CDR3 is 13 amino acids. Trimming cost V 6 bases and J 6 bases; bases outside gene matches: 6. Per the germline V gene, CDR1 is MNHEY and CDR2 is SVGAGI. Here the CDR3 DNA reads TGTGCCAGCAGCTGGGACAGGGAAACCGAGCAGTACTTC. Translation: CASSWDRETEQYF.

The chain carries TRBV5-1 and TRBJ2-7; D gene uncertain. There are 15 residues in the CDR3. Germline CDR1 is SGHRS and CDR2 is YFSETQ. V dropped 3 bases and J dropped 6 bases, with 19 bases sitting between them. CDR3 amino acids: CASSYGPATSVEQYF. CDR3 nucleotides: TGCGCCAGCAGCTACGGGCCGGCGACCTCCGTCGAGCAGTACTTC.

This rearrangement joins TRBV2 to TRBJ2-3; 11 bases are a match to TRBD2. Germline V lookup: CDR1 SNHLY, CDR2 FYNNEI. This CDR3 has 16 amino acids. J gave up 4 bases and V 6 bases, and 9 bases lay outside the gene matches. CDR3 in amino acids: CASRNPTSGSPDTQYF. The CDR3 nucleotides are TGTGCCAGCAGGAACCCCACTAGCGGGAGCCCAGATACGCAGTATTTT. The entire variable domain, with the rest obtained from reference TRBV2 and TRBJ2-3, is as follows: EPEVTQTPSHQVTQMGQEVILRCVPISNHLYFYWYRQILGQKVEFLVSFYNNEISEKSEIFDDQFSVERPDGSNFTLKIRSTKLEDSAMYFCASRNPTSGSPDTQYFGPGTRLTVL.

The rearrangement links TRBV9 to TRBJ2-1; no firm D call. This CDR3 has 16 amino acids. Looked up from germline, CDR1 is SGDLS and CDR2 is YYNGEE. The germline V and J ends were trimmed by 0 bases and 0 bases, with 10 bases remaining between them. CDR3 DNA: TGTGCCAGCAGCGTAGACATGGGGTTCTCCTACAATGAGCAGTTCTTC. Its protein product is CASSVDMGFSYNEQFF.

Here the CDR3 reads CASSLTGTSGSNTGELFF. The CDR3, as DNA: TGTGCCAGCAGTTTAACCGGGACTAGCGGATCGAACACCGGGGAGCTGTTTTTT. The gene calls are TRBV27 and TRBJ2-2; TRBD2 agrees at 11 bases. The CDR3 totals 18 residues. Germline V CDR1 and CDR2: MNHEY, SMNVEV (reference sequence). Trimming at V came to 2 bases and at J to 0 bases, leaving 5 bases not matched to a gene.

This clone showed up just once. CDR3 DNA: TGTGCCAGCAGCTCGGGACCTGAGCAGTTCTTC. It encodes CASSSGPEQFF. This chain connects TRBV7-9 to TRBJ2-1; TRBD1 or TRBD2 may be the D gene (5 bases each). V was pared by 4 bases and J by 9 bases, with 7 bases between. CDR1 and CDR2 from the germline V gene are SEHNR and FQNEAQ (reference sequence). The CDR3 covers 11 residues.

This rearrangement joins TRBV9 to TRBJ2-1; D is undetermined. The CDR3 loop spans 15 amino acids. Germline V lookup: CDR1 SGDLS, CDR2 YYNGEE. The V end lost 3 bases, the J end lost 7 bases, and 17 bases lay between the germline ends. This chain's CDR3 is CASSAYLLEQNEQFF. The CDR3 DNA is TGTGCCAGCAGCGCCTATCTTCTAGAGCAAAATGAGCAGTTCTTC. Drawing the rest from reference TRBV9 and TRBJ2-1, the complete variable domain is DSGVTQTPKHLITATGQRVTLRCSPRSGDLSVYWYQQSLDQGLQFLIQYYNGEERAKGNILERFSAQQFPDLHSELNLSSLELGDSALYFCASSAYLLEQNEQFFGPGTRLTVL.

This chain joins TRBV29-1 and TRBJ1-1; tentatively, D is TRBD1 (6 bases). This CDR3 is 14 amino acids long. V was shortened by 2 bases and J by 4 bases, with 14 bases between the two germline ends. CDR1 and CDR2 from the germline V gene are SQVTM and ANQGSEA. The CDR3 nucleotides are TGCAGCGTTGAATTTACGCGCAGGGGCACTGAAGCTTTCTTT. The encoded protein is CSVEFTRRGTEAFF. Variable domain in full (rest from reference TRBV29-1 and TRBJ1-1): SAVISQKPSRDICQRGTSLTIQCQVDSQVTMMFWYRQQPGQSLTLIATANQGSEATYESGFVIDKFPISRPNLTFSTLTVSNMSPEDSSIYLCSVEFTRRGTEAFFGQGTRLTVV.

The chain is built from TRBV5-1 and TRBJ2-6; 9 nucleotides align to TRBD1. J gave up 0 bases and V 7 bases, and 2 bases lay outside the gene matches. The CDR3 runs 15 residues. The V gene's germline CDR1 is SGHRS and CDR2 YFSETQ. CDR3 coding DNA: TGCGCCAGCGGGACAGGGAGCTCTGGGGCCAACGTCCTGACTTTC. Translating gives CASGTGSSGANVLTF.

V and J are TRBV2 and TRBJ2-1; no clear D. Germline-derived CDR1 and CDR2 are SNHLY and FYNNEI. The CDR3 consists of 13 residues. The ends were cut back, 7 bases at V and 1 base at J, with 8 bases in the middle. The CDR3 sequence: CASTLSSYNEQFF. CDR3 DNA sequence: TGTGCCAGCACCCTTTCTTCCTACAATGAGCAGTTCTTC.

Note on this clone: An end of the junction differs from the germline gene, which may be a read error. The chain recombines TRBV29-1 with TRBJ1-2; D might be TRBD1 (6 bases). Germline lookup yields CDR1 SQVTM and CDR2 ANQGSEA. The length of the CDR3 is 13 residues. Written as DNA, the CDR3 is TGCAGCGTCCTCTTTCAACAGGAGGGGGTGAAGGGCTTC. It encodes CSVLFQQEGVKGF.

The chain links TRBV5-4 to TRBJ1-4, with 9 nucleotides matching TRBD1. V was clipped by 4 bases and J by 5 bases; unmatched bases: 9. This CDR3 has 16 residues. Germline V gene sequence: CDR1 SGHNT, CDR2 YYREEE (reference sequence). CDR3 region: CASSARQGVGNEKLFF. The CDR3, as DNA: TGTGCCAGCAGCGCGAGACAGGGGGTCGGAAATGAAAAACTGTTTTTT.

CDR3 residues: CASSRLPTGTGELFF. CDR3 nucleotide sequence: TGTGCCAGCAGCCGCCTACCCACGGGTACCGGGGAGCTGTTTTTT. The chain combines TRBV7-3 with TRBJ2-2; no clear D gene. The germline gives CDR1 SGHTA, CDR2 FQGTGA. This CDR3 spans 15 amino acids. The V end was cut by 5 bases, the J end by 5 bases, with 15 bases between.

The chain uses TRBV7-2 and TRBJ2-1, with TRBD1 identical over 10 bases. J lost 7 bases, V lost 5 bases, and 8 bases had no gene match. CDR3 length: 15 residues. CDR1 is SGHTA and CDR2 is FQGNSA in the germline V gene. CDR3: CASSQRGQGTNEQFF. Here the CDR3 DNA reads TGTGCCAGCAGCCAGAGGGGACAGGGGACGAATGAGCAGTTCTTC.

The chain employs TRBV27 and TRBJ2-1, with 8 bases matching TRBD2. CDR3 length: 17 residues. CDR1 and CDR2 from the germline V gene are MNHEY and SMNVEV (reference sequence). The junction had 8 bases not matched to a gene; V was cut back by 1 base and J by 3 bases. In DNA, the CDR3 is TGTGCCAGCAGTTTATGGTCAGCGGGAGTTTTCTACAATGAGCAGTTCTTC. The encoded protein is CASSLWSAGVFYNEQFF.

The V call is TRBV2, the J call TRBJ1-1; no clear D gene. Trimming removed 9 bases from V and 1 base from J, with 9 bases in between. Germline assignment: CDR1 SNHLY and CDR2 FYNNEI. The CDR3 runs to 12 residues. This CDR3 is CASTAGNTEAFF. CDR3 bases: TGTGCCAGTACCGCAGGGAACACTGAAGCTTTCTTT. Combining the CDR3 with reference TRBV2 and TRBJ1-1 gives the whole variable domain EPEVTQTPSHQVTQMGQEVILRCVPISNHLYFYWYRQILGQKVEFLVSFYNNEISEKSEIFDDQFSVERPDGSNFTLKIRSTKLEDSAMYFCASTAGNTEAFFGQGTRLTVV.

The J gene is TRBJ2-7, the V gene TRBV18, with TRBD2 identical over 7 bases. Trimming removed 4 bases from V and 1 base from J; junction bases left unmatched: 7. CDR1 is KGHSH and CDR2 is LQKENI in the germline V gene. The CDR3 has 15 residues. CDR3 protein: CASSLSASGSYEQYF. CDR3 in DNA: TGTGCCAGCTCACTGTCGGCTAGCGGATCCTACGAGCAGTACTTC.

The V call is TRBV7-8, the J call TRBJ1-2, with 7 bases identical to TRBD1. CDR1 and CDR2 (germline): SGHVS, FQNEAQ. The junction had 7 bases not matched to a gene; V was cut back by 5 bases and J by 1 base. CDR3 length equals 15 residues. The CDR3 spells CASSQGQWSNYGYTF. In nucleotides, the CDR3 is TGTGCCAGCAGCCAGGGACAGTGGAGTAACTATGGCTACACCTTC.

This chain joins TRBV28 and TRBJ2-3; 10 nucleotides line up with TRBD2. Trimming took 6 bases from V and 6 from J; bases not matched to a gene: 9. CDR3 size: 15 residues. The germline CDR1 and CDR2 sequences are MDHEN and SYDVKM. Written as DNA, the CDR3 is TGTGCCAGCAGATCCGGACTAGCGGCTTTTGATACGCAGTATTTT. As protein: CASRSGLAAFDTQYF.

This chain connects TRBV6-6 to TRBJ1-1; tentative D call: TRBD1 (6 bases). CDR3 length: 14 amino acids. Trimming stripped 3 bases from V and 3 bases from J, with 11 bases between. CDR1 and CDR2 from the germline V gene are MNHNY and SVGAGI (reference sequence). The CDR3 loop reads CASSYQGLYTEAFF. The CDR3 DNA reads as TGTGCCAGCAGTTATCAGGGGCTTTACACTGAAGCTTTCTTT.

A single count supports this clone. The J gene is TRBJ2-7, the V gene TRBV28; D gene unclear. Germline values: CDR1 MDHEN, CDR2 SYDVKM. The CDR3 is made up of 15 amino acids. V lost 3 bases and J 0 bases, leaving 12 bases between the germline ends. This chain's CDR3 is CASSFPQALSYEQYF. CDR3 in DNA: TGTGCCAGCAGTTTCCCCCAGGCCCTCTCCTACGAGCAGTACTTC. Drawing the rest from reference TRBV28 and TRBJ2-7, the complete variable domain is DVKVTQSSRYLVKRTGEKVFLECVQDMDHENMFWYRQDPGLGLRLIYFSYDVKMKEKGDIPEGYSVSREKKERFSLILESASTNQTSMYLCASSFPQALSYEQYFGPGTRLTVT.

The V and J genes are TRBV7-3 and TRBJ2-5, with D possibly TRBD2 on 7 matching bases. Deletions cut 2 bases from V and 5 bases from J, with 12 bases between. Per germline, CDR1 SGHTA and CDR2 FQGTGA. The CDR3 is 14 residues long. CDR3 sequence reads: CASSLVGGDETQYF. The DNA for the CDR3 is TGTGCCAGCAGCTTAGTAGGGGGGGACGAGACCCAGTACTTC.

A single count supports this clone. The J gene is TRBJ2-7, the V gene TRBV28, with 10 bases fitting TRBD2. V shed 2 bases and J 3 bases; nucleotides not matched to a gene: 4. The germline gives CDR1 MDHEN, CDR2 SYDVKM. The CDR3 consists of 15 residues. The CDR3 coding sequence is TGTGCCAGCAGTTTACGGAGCGGGAGGGACTACGAGCAGTACTTC. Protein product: CASSLRSGRDYEQYF.

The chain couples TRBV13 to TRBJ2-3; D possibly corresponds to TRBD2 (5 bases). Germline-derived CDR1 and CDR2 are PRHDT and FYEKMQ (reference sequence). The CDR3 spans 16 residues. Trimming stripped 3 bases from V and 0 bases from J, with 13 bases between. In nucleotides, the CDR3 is TGTGCCAGCAGCTTTCGGCGGGTCGCTAGCACAGATACGCAGTATTTT. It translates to CASSFRRVASTDTQYF.

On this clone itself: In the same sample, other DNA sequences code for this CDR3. CDR3 amino acids: CASRPEPERNTEAFF. DNA for the CDR3: TGCGCCAGCAGGCCGGAACCGGAAAGGAACACTGAAGCTTTCTTT. The V gene is TRBV5-1, the J gene TRBJ1-1; D is undetermined. The V end lost 5 bases, the J end lost 1 base, and 15 bases lay between the germline ends. The CDR3 is 15 residues long. CDR1 and CDR2 from the germline V gene are SGHRS and YFSETQ.

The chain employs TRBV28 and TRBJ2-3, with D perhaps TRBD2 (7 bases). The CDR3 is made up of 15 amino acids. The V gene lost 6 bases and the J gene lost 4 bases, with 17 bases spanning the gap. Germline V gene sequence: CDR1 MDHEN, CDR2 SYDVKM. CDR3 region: CASSRPRGAPDTQYF. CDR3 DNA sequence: TGTGCCAGCAGCCGCCCACGGGGGGCCCCAGATACGCAGTATTTT.

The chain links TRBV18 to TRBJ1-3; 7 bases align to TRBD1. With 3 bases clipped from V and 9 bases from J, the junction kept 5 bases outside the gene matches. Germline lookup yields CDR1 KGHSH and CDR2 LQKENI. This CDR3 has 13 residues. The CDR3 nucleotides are TGTGCCAGCTCACCGGGGACAGAGGGCACCATATATTTT. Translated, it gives CASSPGTEGTIYF.